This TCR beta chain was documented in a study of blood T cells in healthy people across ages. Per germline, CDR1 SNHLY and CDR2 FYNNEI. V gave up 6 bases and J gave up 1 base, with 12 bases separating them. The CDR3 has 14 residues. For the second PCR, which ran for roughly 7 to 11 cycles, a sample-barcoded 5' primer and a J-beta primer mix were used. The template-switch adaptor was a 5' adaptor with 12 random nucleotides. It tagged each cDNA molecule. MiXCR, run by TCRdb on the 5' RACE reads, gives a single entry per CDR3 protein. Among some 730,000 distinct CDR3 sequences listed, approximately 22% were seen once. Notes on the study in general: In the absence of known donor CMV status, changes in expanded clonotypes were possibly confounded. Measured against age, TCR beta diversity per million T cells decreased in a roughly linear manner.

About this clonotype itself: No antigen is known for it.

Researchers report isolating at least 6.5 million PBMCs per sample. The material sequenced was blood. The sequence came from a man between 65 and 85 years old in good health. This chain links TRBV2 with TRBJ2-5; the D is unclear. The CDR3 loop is CASRSNGFQETQYF. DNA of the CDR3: TGTGCCAGCAGGTCGAATGGATTCCAAGAGACCCAGTACTTC.